This T cell receptor beta chain was recorded in a study of molecular identifiers for immune sequencing clone quantification. This clonotype was observed a handful of times. No antigen is known for it. At one end, the junction sequence differs from germline, possibly due to a read error. Study results and caveats: Over 99% of CMV-specific effector molecules, but under 1% of naive ones, were in clones above 20 copies. Underestimation of highly expanded clone sizes could arise where identical TCR molecules share a barcode.

CDR1 and CDR2 (germline): MNHEY, SVGAGI. The CDR3 has 13 amino acids. The CD8+CD4-CCR7+CD45RA+ phenotype defined the sorted naive CD8 T cells. Methods described previously were used for bulk TCR libraries, and listed TCR primers were applied. TCRdb reanalysed the PCR reads using MiXCR and keeps one entry per CDR3 protein. The sample carries hundreds of thousands of distinct CDR3 sequences, around a fifth recorded once. Sequenced sample: naive CD8+ T cells from blood, with Jurkat cell RNA spiked in. Stated subset: FACS-sorted CD8+CD4-CCR7+CD45RA+ naive T cells. This receptor was taken from a human donor in good health. Some libraries in this study had Jurkat cell RNA spiked in. This chain joins TRBV6-5 and TRBJ1-2; a weak D match, TRBD1 (5 bases). CDR3 nucleotide sequence: TGTGCCGGCAGTCAGGGATGGGACTATGGCTACACCTTC. Protein product: CAGSQGWDYGYTF.